The clone carrying this TCR beta chain was recorded many times. The antigen remains unidentified. Pregnant or lactating patients were excluded, as were those with uncontrolled infection or other autoimmune disease. An approximately 10 ml volume of fresh peripheral blood provided the PBMCs. This record comes from a study of T cells in Graves' hyperthyroidism and ophthalmopathy. RNA transcripts provided the source from which TCR beta CDR3 regions were amplified. During a first-round RT-PCR of the TCR CDR3, the HTBI primer set was used. One entry per CDR3 protein, called by TCRdb with MiXCR from the multiplex PCR reads. The sample holds some 760,000 distinct CDR3 sequences, roughly 15% seen once. CDR1 and CDR2 (germline): MDHEN, SYDVKM. Trimming shortened V by 4 bases and J by 6 bases, and 12 bases separated the two germline ends. The length of the CDR3 is 13 residues. Study-wide results and limits: Median prediction lead before ophthalmopathy onset was 6.5 months with the model. Blood also contained most expanded thyroid clonotypes above 0.001.

This sequence joins TRBV28 and TRBJ1-2; D remains unclear. The origin of this receptor is a woman younger than 30 with Graves' hyperthyroidism. Sequenced material: blood. CDR3 protein: CASSSSHAHGYTF. In DNA, the CDR3 is TGTGCCAGCAGTTCATCTCATGCTCATGGCTACACCTTC.